This T cell receptor delta chain was sequenced for a study of gamma-delta T cells after stem cell transplantation. TCRdb fed the RT-PCR reads to CATT. The repertoire holds some 820 delta-chain clones, with roughly 18% as singletons. The CDR3 runs 15 residues. Sequenced sample: gamma-delta T cells. The J gene was reported as TRDJ1; the V gene went uncalled; the table names TRDD3, a call not compared with the DNA. This receptor was obtained from a human donor. It is not recorded whose cells these are; they may come from a transplant donor. CDR3 sequence: CACVRLGDRADKLIF. As DNA, the CDR3 is TGTGCCTGTGTTAGACTGGGGGATCGGGCCGATAAACTCATCTTT.